What follows are 19 T cell receptor beta chains derived from one specimen sequenced in a study of blood T cell repertoires in COVID-19. Profiled with immunoSEQ multiplex PCR; TCRdb holds only in-frame clones, not every one. This table has 150,000 to 200,000 clones, roughly 81% appearing once. Sequencing was performed on peripheral blood. The receptors shown here come from a woman older than 75 with COVID-19, enrolled during active disease.

V is TRBV5-1 and J is TRBJ2-7; D perhaps matches TRBD1 (6 bases). Germline V gene lookup returns CDR1 SGHRS and CDR2 YFSETQ. V was trimmed by 0 bases and J by 2 bases, leaving 9 bases between them. The CDR3 length is 14 residues. CDR3 in DNA: TGCGCCAGCAGCTTGGGCAGGGGACCCTACGAGCAGTACTTC. This gives the protein CASSLGRGPYEQYF.

CDR3 loop: CASSWGQPNTGELFF. DNA for the CDR3: TGTGCCAGCAGCTGGGGACAACCGAACACCGGGGAGCTGTTTTTT. The genes are TRBV7-6 and TRBJ2-2, with TRBD1 as a possible D gene (6 bases). Trimming removed 4 bases from V and 0 bases from J, with 9 bases in between. The germline gives CDR1 SGHVS, CDR2 FNYEAQ. The CDR3 totals 15 residues.

This chain uses TRBV19 with TRBJ2-7; 11 positions match TRBD2. Trimming at V came to 4 bases and at J to 0 bases, leaving 5 bases not matched to a gene. This CDR3 has 16 residues. Germline V gene lookup returns CDR1 LNHDA and CDR2 SQIVND (reference sequence). CDR3 amino acids: CASSNLAGGSSYEQYF. The CDR3 coding sequence is TGTGCCAGTAGTAATCTAGCGGGGGGAAGCTCCTACGAGCAGTACTTC. The variable domain in full, completed from reference TRBV19 and TRBJ2-7, reads DGGITQSPKYLFRKEGQNVTLSCEQNLNHDAMYWYRQDPGQGLRLIYYSQIVNDFQKGDIAEGYSVSREKKESFPLTVTSAQKNPTAFYLCASSNLAGGSSYEQYFGPGTRLTVT.

This rearrangement joins TRBV29-1 to TRBJ2-5; maybe TRBD1 (5 bases). Germline CDR1 and CDR2: SQVTM and ANQGSEA. Between the trimmed V and J ends, which lost 6 bases and 2 bases, there was a span of 19 bases. The CDR3 has 15 residues. The CDR3, as DNA: TGCAGCGTCGTGAAGACCCAGGGCCCACAAGAGACCCAGTACTTC. Encoded protein: CSVVKTQGPQETQYF. The whole variable domain, filled in from reference TRBV29-1 and TRBJ2-5, reads SAVISQKPSRDICQRGTSLTIQCQVDSQVTMMFWYRQQPGQSLTLIATANQGSEATYESGFVIDKFPISRPNLTFSTLTVSNMSPEDSSIYLCSVVKTQGPQETQYFGPGTRLLVL.

The CDR3 DNA reads as TGTGCCAGCAGTGAAGCGCAGGGCGGTCTGTGGGGACAGCCCCAGCATTTT. Its protein is CASSEAQGGLWGQPQHF. The V call is TRBV6-1, the J call TRBJ1-5; the D gene is possibly TRBD1 (5 bases). Germline V gene sequence: CDR1 MNHNS, CDR2 SASEGT. There are 17 residues in the CDR3. The V and J ends lost 0 bases and 7 bases respectively, with 19 bases between them.

The gene calls are TRBV19 and TRBJ2-2; TRBD2 might be the D (6 bases). Germline assignment: CDR1 LNHDA and CDR2 SQIVND (reference sequence). V was shortened by 5 bases and J by 1 base, with 11 bases between the two germline ends. The CDR3 is 15 residues long. In DNA, the CDR3 is TGTGCCAGTAGTCCGGGACTCATGAACACCGGGGAGCTGTTTTTT. It codes for CASSPGLMNTGELFF.

The genes are TRBV11-3 and TRBJ2-7; 8 bases fit TRBD2. V lost 3 bases, J lost 3 bases, and 4 bases stayed unmatched. This CDR3 comprises 14 residues. The V gene's germline CDR1 is SGHNT and CDR2 YENEEA. The CDR3, as DNA: TGTGCCAGCAGCTTTAGCGGGGCGCTCTACGAGCAGTACTTC. This gives the protein CASSFSGALYEQYF.

The CDR3 DNA reads TGTGCCAGTAGTACCAACAGGGGTACTAATGAAAAACTGTTTTTT. This translates into CASSTNRGTNEKLFF. The chain joins TRBV19 to TRBJ1-4; 7 bases agree with TRBD1. V gave up 4 bases and J gave up 2 bases; unmatched junction bases: 4. The CDR3 covers 15 residues. Germline V gives CDR1 LNHDA, CDR2 SQIVND (reference sequence).

This CDR3 reads CASSQRGLVNTIYF. CDR3 in DNA: TGCGCCAGCAGCCAAAGGGGGCTGGTAAACACCATATATTTT. V is TRBV4-3 and J is TRBJ1-3; 7 nucleotides align to TRBD1. This CDR3 contains 14 residues. The trim removed 2 bases at V and 6 bases at J, leaving 4 bases unmatched. The V gene's germline CDR1 is LGHNA and CDR2 YSLEER.

The chain recombines TRBV29-1 with TRBJ2-7; no definite D call. CDR3 length: 14 amino acids. The germline V gene encodes CDR1 SQVTM and CDR2 ANQGSEA. Trimming took off 1 base at V and 3 bases at J, with 13 bases between the two ends. The CDR3 DNA reads TGCAGCGTTGAAGGTACTACCTCAAACTACGAGCAGTACTTC. Amino acid sequence: CSVEGTTSNYEQYF.

The chain recombines TRBV4-2 with TRBJ2-1, with D tentatively TRBD1 (5 bases). The germline V and J ends were trimmed by 3 bases and 8 bases, with 14 bases remaining between them. This CDR3 contains 14 residues. CDR1 is LGHNA, CDR2 YNFKEQ, per germline. As DNA, the CDR3 is TGTGCCAGCAGCCACGTCGCTGGGGCCCATGAGCAGTTCTTC. Translation gives CASSHVAGAHEQFF.

This clone has just a few counts. This chain links TRBV6-1 with TRBJ1-1; D possibly corresponds to TRBD1 (6 bases). V lost 3 bases to trimming and J lost 6 bases, with 11 bases between them. The CDR3 has 13 residues. Looked up from germline, CDR1 is MNHNS and CDR2 is SASEGT. In nucleotides, the CDR3 is TGTGCCAGCAGTGATCAGGGGTTATCTGAAGCTTTCTTT. This gives the protein CASSDQGLSEAFF.

CDR3 nucleotides: TGTGCCATCAGTGATGACCGACTTACTAACTATGGCTACACCTTC. This encodes CAISDDRLTNYGYTF. The chain couples TRBV10-3 to TRBJ1-2; D call uncertain. V shed 3 bases and J shed 0 bases, with 11 bases lying between them. Germline V lookup: CDR1 ENHRY, CDR2 SYGVKD. CDR3 size: 15 residues.

This clone was observed a single time. The V and J genes are TRBV28 and TRBJ1-6; D is unclear. Per the germline V gene, CDR1 is MDHEN and CDR2 is SYDVKM. The germline V and J ends were trimmed by 6 bases and 9 bases, with 15 bases remaining between them. This CDR3 spans 14 amino acids. The CDR3 spells CASRRSVAVSPLHF. DNA of the CDR3: TGTGCCAGCAGGCGCTCGGTTGCTGTTTCACCCCTCCACTTT.

This sequence joins TRBV11-2 and TRBJ2-1; D uncertain. V lost 1 base to trimming and J lost 11 bases, with 12 bases between them. There are 13 residues in the CDR3. CDR1 SGHAT and CDR2 FQNNGV come from the germline V gene. The DNA of the CDR3 is TGTGCCAGCAGCTTAGTACAGAGTTGGAAGCAGTTCTTC. This sequence encodes CASSLVQSWKQFF.

This clone was detected once. The chain recombines TRBV23-1 with TRBJ1-5; D might be TRBD1 (5 bases). TRBV23-1 is treated as an ORF (open reading frame) with a function not yet certain. V gave up 4 bases and J gave up 0 bases, with 10 bases separating them. This CDR3 has 15 residues. CDR3: CASSPRGFSNQPQHF. The CDR3 DNA follows: TGCGCCAGCAGTCCTCGGGGGTTTAGCAATCAGCCCCAGCATTTT.

V is TRBV18 and J is TRBJ1-2; TRBD1 aligns across 10 bases. V dropped 4 bases and J dropped 2; count of bases not matched to a gene: 13. Germline-derived CDR1 and CDR2 are KGHSH and LQKENI. The CDR3 spans 18 residues. The DNA of the CDR3 is TGTGCCAGCTCACTACCAGGGACAGGGGCCCCTAAGAACTATGGCTACACCTTC. Encoded protein: CASSLPGTGAPKNYGYTF.

V is TRBV4-3 and J is TRBJ2-3; 12 bases match TRBD2. The V and J ends lost 1 base and 2 bases, in that order; junction bases with no gene match: 7. CDR3 length equals 18 residues. The V gene's germline CDR1 is LGHNA and CDR2 YSLEER. CDR3 amino acids: CASSQGIWTSGATDTQYF. CDR3 bases: TGCGCCAGCAGCCAAGGGATATGGACTAGCGGGGCCACAGATACGCAGTATTTT.

The chain has TRBV28 and TRBJ2-5, with 7 positions matching TRBD2. CDR3 length: 14 amino acids. After removal of 10 bases from V and 5 bases from J, the junction contained 13 bases not matched to a gene. Per the germline V gene, CDR1 is MDHEN and CDR2 is SYDVKM. The CDR3 coding sequence is TGTGCCACCGGGGGAGGGAGGGCCGCGGAGACCCAGTACTTC. It is translated as CATGGGRAAETQYF.